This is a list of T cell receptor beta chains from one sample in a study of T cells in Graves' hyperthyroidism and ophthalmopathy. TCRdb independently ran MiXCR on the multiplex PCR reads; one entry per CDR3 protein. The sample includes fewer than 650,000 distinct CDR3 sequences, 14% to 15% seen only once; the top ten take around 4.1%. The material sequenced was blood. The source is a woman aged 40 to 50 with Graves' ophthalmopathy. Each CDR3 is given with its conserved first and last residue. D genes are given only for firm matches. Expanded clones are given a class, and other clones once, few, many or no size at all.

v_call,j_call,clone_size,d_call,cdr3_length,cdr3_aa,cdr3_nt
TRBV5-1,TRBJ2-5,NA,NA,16,CASSLRDNPIQETQYF,TGCGCCAGCAGCCTACGGGACAACCCTATTCAAGAGACCCAGTACTTC
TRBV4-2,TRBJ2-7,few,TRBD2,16,CASSQGRGEGSNEQYF,TGTGCCAGCAGCCAAGGGCGAGGGGAGGGTTCTAACGAGCAGTACTTC
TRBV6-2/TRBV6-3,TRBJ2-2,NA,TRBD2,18,CASSFASGRSVNTGELFF,TGTGCCAGCAGTTTCGCTAGCGGGAGGTCCGTGAACACCGGGGAGCTGTTTTTT
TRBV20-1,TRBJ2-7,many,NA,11,CSARLVSEQYF,TGCAGTGCTAGACTGGTTTCCGAGCAGTACTTC
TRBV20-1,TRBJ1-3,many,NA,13,CSAIRGSGNTIYF,TGCAGTGCCATCAGGGGCTCTGGAAACACCATATATTTT
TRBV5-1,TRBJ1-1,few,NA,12,CASSRDRSEAFF,TGCGCCAGCAGCCGTGACAGGTCTGAAGCTTTCTTT
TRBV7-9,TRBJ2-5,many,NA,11,CAIRSQETQYF,TGTGCCATAAGAAGCCAAGAGACCCAGTACTTC
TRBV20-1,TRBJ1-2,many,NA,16,CSASSGFGSPNYGYTF,TGCAGTGCTAGTTCGGGGTTCGGCTCACCCAACTATGGCTACACCTTC
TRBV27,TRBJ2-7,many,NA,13,CASSEQNAYEQYF,TGTGCCAGCAGTGAACAAAACGCTTACGAGCAGTACTTC
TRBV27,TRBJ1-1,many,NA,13,CASSLSLQTEAFF,TGTGCCAGCAGTTTATCGTTGCAGACTGAAGCTTTCTTT
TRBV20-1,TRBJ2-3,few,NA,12,CSARDPPDTQYF,TGCAGTGCTAGAGACCCGCCAGATACGCAGTATTTT
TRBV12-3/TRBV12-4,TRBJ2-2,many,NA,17,CASSTGRQSSNTGELFF,TGTGCCAGCAGTACGGGACGGCAGTCATCGAACACCGGGGAGCTGTTTTTT
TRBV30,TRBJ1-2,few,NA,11,CASGVRSGYTF,TGTGCCTCTGGAGTACGGTCAGGCTACACCTTC
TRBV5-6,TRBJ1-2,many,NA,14,CASSPPRAFYGYTF,TGTGCCAGCAGCCCGCCCCGGGCCTTCTATGGCTACACCTTC
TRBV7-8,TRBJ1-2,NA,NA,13,CASSLARTDGYTF,TGTGCCAGCAGCTTAGCAAGAACAGATGGCTACACCTTC
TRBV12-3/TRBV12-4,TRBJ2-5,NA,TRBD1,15,CASGRQGAGFETQYF,TGTGCCAGCGGAAGACAGGGGGCAGGGTTCGAGACCCAGTACTTC
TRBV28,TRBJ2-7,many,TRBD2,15,CASSRSGRALGEQYF,TGTGCCAGCAGCCGTAGCGGGAGGGCCCTGGGGGAGCAGTACTTC